Following are 17 T cell receptor beta chains from one sample sequenced in a study of T-cell memory formation after mild COVID-19. One entry per CDR3 protein results from TCRdb running MiXCR on the 5' RACE reads. The data contain approximately 110,000 distinct CDR3 sequences, about 20% of them singletons. Sequencing used PBMCs or a T cell subset sorted from them (not recorded which). The receptors derive from a man younger than 30 who had mild COVID-19 (a few samples of this study predate the infection). Cell type and time point are not known.

This clonotype was seen a handful of times. The chain couples TRBV4-1 to TRBJ2-1; D is undetermined. The CDR3 has 13 amino acids. Trimming shortened V by 2 bases and J by 6 bases, and 8 bases separated the two germline ends. Germline CDR1 MGHRA, CDR2 YSYEKL. The CDR3 loop reads CASSQPDGNEQFF. Written as DNA, the CDR3 is TGCGCCAGCAGCCAACCGGACGGCAATGAGCAGTTCTTC.

The chain links TRBV19 to TRBJ2-3; 9 bases fit TRBD2. This CDR3 contains 15 residues. The trim removed 10 bases at V and 6 bases at J, leaving 14 bases unmatched. Germline lookup yields CDR1 LNHDA and CDR2 SQIVND (reference sequence). CDR3 residues: CATAGSSGRRDTQYF. Here the CDR3 DNA reads TGTGCCACCGCGGGGTCCAGCGGGAGGCGGGATACGCAGTATTTT.

The chain carries TRBV7-9 and TRBJ1-1, with D possibly TRBD1 on 5 matching bases. Trimming shortened V by 5 bases and J by 8 bases, and 18 bases separated the two germline ends. This CDR3 spans 14 amino acids. Germline lookup yields CDR1 SEHNR and CDR2 FQNEAQ (reference sequence). The CDR3 bases are TGTGCCAGCAGCCACCCCGACAGAGAACTAGAAGCTTTCTTT. Translated: CASSHPDRELEAFF.

This clonotype was seen a single time. The chain uses TRBV5-1 and TRBJ1-1; maybe TRBD1 (6 bases). The CDR3 has 15 amino acids. The V end was cut by 4 bases, the J end by 0 bases, with 13 bases between. CDR1 is SGHRS and CDR2 is YFSETQ in the germline V gene. CDR3: CASSPQGYVNTEAFF. The CDR3 bases are TGCGCCAGCAGCCCACAGGGTTACGTGAACACTGAAGCTTTCTTT.

This clonotype was observed a handful of times. The chain joins TRBV28 to TRBJ2-7, with 7 bases fitting TRBD2. The germline V gene has CDR1 MDHEN and CDR2 SYDVKM. The CDR3 loop spans 15 amino acids. V dropped 5 bases and J dropped 6; count of bases not matched to a gene: 13. CDR3 sequence reads: CASSPPGGGGREQYV. CDR3 bases: TGTGCCAGCAGTCCGCCGGGGGGTGGAGGGCGCGAGCAGTACGTC.

The rearrangement links TRBV27 to TRBJ2-1; a weak D match, TRBD1 (6 bases). CDR1 is MNHEY and CDR2 is SMNVEV in the germline V gene (reference sequence). This CDR3 contains 13 residues. V was trimmed by 6 bases and J by 8 bases, leaving 14 bases between them. CDR3 DNA: TGTGCCAGCAGCACAGGGATGGTGGATGAGCAGTTCTTC. Translation: CASSTGMVDEQFF.

In its sample, this clonotype was seen a few times. The chain joins TRBV5-1 to TRBJ2-7; D could derive from TRBD1 or TRBD2 (5 bases each). CDR3 size: 15 residues. Trimming removed 0 bases from V and 2 bases from J, with 12 bases in between. Germline lookup yields CDR1 SGHRS and CDR2 YFSETQ. CDR3 DNA sequence: TGCGCCAGCAGCTTGGACGGGACCCCCACCTACGAGCAGTACGTC. Its translation: CASSLDGTPTYEQYV.

This clonotype was detected ten times or more. The V gene is TRBV3-1, the J gene TRBJ2-2; 9 bases line up with TRBD1. V shed 4 bases, J shed 4 bases, and the junction held 7 bases outside the gene matches. CDR3 size: 16 residues. The germline V gene encodes CDR1 LGHDT and CDR2 YNNKEL (reference sequence). The CDR3 is CASSPGQGLITGELFF. The DNA of the CDR3 is TGTGCCAGCAGCCCCGGACAGGGGTTGATCACCGGGGAGCTGTTTTTT.

The table lists this clonotype with a few counts. V gene TRBV19 combines with J gene TRBJ2-1; the match to TRBD2 covers 7 bases. V shed 9 bases, J shed 2 bases, and the junction held 7 bases outside the gene matches. The germline V gene encodes CDR1 LNHDA and CDR2 SQIVND (reference sequence). The CDR3 has 14 amino acids. The chain's CDR3 is CASGTRGAYNEQFF. CDR3 in DNA: TGTGCCAGCGGAACTCGGGGGGCCTACAATGAGCAGTTCTTC.

The J gene is TRBJ2-5, the V gene TRBV6-1; D tentatively fits TRBD1 or TRBD2 (5 bases each). CDR1 and CDR2 from the germline V gene are MNHNS and SASEGT. Trimming removed 2 bases at V and 3 bases at J, with 16 bases between. This CDR3 has 16 amino acids. CDR3 residues: CASSEMVGEYEETQYF. The CDR3 DNA follows: TGTGCCAGCAGTGAAATGGTAGGGGAGTACGAAGAGACCCAGTACTTC.

This clonotype has a handful of counts. The chain joins TRBV4-3 to TRBJ1-1, with D maybe TRBD1 (5 bases). There are 14 residues in the CDR3. V gave up 4 bases and J gave up 4 bases, with 13 bases separating them. Germline V gene lookup returns CDR1 LGHNA and CDR2 YSLEER. The CDR3 loop reads CASSPRAGGTEAFF. The CDR3 DNA is TGCGCCAGCAGCCCCAGGGCAGGAGGCACTGAAGCTTTCTTT.

This clonotype appeared many times. The rearrangement links TRBV27 to TRBJ1-5, with 11 bases lining up with TRBD1. Per the germline V gene, CDR1 is MNHEY and CDR2 is SMNVEV (reference sequence). The CDR3 runs 16 residues. The V segment lost 5 bases and the J segment 5 bases; nucleotides outside the gene matches: 8. CDR3 protein: CASSPARTGGDQPQHF. CDR3 sequence (DNA): TGTGCCAGCAGTCCGGCCCGGACAGGGGGCGATCAGCCCCAGCATTTT.

The chain employs TRBV6-2 or TRBV6-3 and TRBJ1-1; D possibly corresponds to TRBD1 (5 bases). Germline V gene sequence: CDR1 MNHEY, CDR2 SVGEGT. The CDR3 totals 10 residues. V lost 4 bases and J 8 bases, leaving 5 bases between the germline ends. This CDR3 reads CASSSGEAFF. The DNA of the CDR3 is TGTGCCAGCAGTTCAGGGGAAGCTTTCTTT.

V is TRBV12-3 or TRBV12-4 and J is TRBJ2-3; 9 nucleotides align to TRBD2. The ends lost 5 bases at V and 5 bases at J; junction bases unmatched: 8. The CDR3 has 15 residues. The CDR3 protein is CASSLLRAGGDTQYF. The CDR3 nucleotides read TGTGCCAGCAGTCTCCTCCGAGCGGGGGGAGATACGCAGTATTTT.

V is TRBV20-1 and J is TRBJ1-1; tentatively, D is TRBD1 (6 bases). Germline loops: CDR1 DFQATT, CDR2 SNEGSKA (reference sequence). The CDR3 length is 13 residues. Deletions cut 5 bases from V and 0 bases from J, with 10 bases between. CDR3 in amino acids: CSARDTVNTEAFF. In DNA, the CDR3 is TGCAGTGCTCGGGACACCGTGAACACTGAAGCTTTCTTT.

CDR3 bases: TGTGCCAGCAGTTTAGGTCGGCGGCCAGATACGCAGTATTTT. Its translation is CASSLGRRPDTQYF. V gene TRBV12-3 or TRBV12-4 combines with J gene TRBJ2-3; D ambiguous. V was cut by 1 base and J by 4 bases, with 9 bases left in between. CDR3 length: 14 residues.

This rearrangement joins TRBV7-9 to TRBJ2-3; 8 bases agree with TRBD1. Per germline, CDR1 SEHNR and CDR2 FQNEAQ (reference sequence). The CDR3 is 16 amino acids. V lost 8 bases to trimming and J lost 5 bases; unmatched junction nucleotides: 15. The CDR3 sequence is CASERESRGLGDTQYF. CDR3 sequence (DNA): TGTGCCAGCGAACGGGAGAGCAGGGGGCTGGGAGATACGCAGTATTTT.